Listed below are T cell receptor beta chains from one sample, sequenced in a study of tumor-infiltrating lymphocytes in localized non-small cell lung cancer. Only in-frame clones appear in the TCRdb table, and some are missing; sequencing was by immunoSEQ multiplex PCR. In the table there are roughly 20,000 clones, more than 75% of which are singletons. Sample: lung tumor tissue. The receptor set was obtained from a human donor with non-small cell lung cancer. Each CDR3 is given with its conserved first and last residue. The D gene is left open where the match is weak. Rows give clone size only sometimes, using once, few, many, or a class for an expanded clone.

TGTGCCAGCACTTTCGACAGGGAGCCTATGAACACTGAAGCTTTCTTT	CASTFDREPMNTEAFF	TRBD1	TRBV6-6	TRBJ1-1	NA
TGCGCCAGCAGCGTCGGACAAGCGAACACCGGGGAGCTGTTTTTT	CASSVGQANTGELFF	NA	TRBV5-1	TRBJ2-2	NA
TGTGCCATCAGTGAGGGGGGACTAGCGGGAGTGGGCGAGACCCAGTACTTC	CAISEGGLAGVGETQYF	TRBD2	TRBV10-3	TRBJ2-5	few
TGTGCCAGCGGGAAGATCCCAGGTCAGCCCCAGCATTTT	CASGKIPGQPQHF	NA	TRBV6-5	TRBJ1-5	NA
TGCGCCAGCAGCCAAGAAGGGGCCTCTGGGGCCAACGTCCTGACTTTC	CASSQEGASGANVLTF	NA	TRBV4-1	TRBJ2-6	NA
TGTGCCAGCAATCGTCTTGGGACCCGAGGGGCCTACGAGCAGTACTTC	CASNRLGTRGAYEQYF	NA	TRBV2	TRBJ2-7	NA
TGTGCCAGCAAATCTGGGCGCCTGGGGACAGATACGCAGTATTTT	CASKSGRLGTDTQYF	NA	TRBV9	TRBJ2-3	NA
TGTGCCAGCAGCCACATTTGGGACACTGAAGCTTTCTTT	CASSHIWDTEAFF	NA	TRBV5-4	TRBJ1-1	NA
TGTGCCAGCAAGAGCGGACTAGCGGCCTACAATGAGCAGTTCTTC	CASKSGLAAYNEQFF	TRBD2	TRBV6-6	TRBJ2-1	NA
TGTGCCAGCAGCTTAGTTCTAGCGGGAACACACGAGCAGTACTTC	CASSLVLAGTHEQYF	TRBD2	TRBV7-9	TRBJ2-7	NA
TGCAGCGTCTCCACGTCAGGGGCACCGAGGGAGACCCAGTACTTC	CSVSTSGAPRETQYF	NA	TRBV29-1	TRBJ2-5	NA
TGTGCCAGCAGCGGACCGGGACTCCTCTATGGCTACACCTTC	CASSGPGLLYGYTF	NA	TRBV5-8	TRBJ1-2	NA
TGTGCCAGCAGCCCCTTCCAGGGTGGAGTGACCCAGTACTTC	CASSPFQGGVTQYF	NA	TRBV14	TRBJ2-5	NA
TGCAGTACGACAGGCACCTACGAGCAGTACTTC	CSTTGTYEQYF	NA	TRBV20-1	TRBJ2-7	NA
TGCGCCAGCAGCTTGGGGGACTCCAAAAGCGAAGCTTTCTTT	CASSLGDSKSEAFF	NA	TRBV5-1	TRBJ1-1	few
TGTGCCACCAGCAGGGATACCGGGACAGGGATCTACGAGCAGTACTTC	CATSRDTGTGIYEQYF	TRBD1	TRBV15	TRBJ2-7	once
TGCGCCAGCAGCCAAGAGGGCTCAGGGCGACCTCTATATGGCTACACCTTC	CASSQEGSGRPLYGYTF	NA	TRBV4-1	TRBJ1-2	NA
TGCAGTGCTGGGGACAGGGGCTACACCTTC	CSAGDRGYTF	TRBD1	TRBV20-1	TRBJ1-2	NA
TGTGCCAGCAGTCCTCACCTTCTGCTCTACGAGCAGTACTTC	CASSPHLLLYEQYF	NA	TRBV28	TRBJ2-7	few
TGTGCCAGTAGTATTGGGGGGACAAGAGAAAAACTGTTTTTT	CASSIGGTREKLFF	NA	TRBV19	TRBJ1-4	NA
TGTGCCAGCAGCTCTGACAGGGACGTGGGTCAGCCCCAGCATTTT	CASSSDRDVGQPQHF	TRBD1	TRBV5-4	TRBJ1-5	few
TGTGCCAGCTTATGGGGGGAGGGCACCGGGGAGCTGTTTTTT	CASLWGEGTGELFF	TRBD2	TRBV2	TRBJ2-2	NA
TGTGCCAGCAGCCAGACTAGCGGGCAATACGAGCAGTACTTC	CASSQTSGQYEQYF	TRBD2	TRBV7-2	TRBJ2-7	once
TGTGCCAGCAGCTTCGGGACAGAAGAGACCCAGTACTTC	CASSFGTEETQYF	TRBD1	TRBV5-4	TRBJ2-5	once
TGTGCCAGCAGCTTGAGACAGGGGACGACCTACAATGAGCAGTTCTTC	CASSLRQGTTYNEQFF	TRBD1	TRBV5-4	TRBJ2-1	NA
TGTGCCAGCAGCATTAGCGGGACAAGCTCCTACGAGCAGTACTTC	CASSISGTSSYEQYF	TRBD2	TRBV7-8	TRBJ2-7	NA
TGTGCCAGCACCCCATACTCACCCCTCCACTTT	CASTPYSPLHF	NA	TRBV6-4	TRBJ1-6	NA
TGCACCAGCAGCCAAGATCCTCGCACAGATACGCAGTATTTT	CTSSQDPRTDTQYF	NA	TRBV1	TRBJ2-3	NA
TGCGCCAGCAGCTTGTTTTTGGGGGGAGGGCCCTCGAATGAGCAGTTCTTC	CASSLFLGGGPSNEQFF	TRBD2	TRBV5-1	TRBJ2-1	NA
TGTGCCAGCACGTTTACTAGCGGGCTCTATGAGCAGTTCTTC	CASTFTSGLYEQFF	TRBD2	TRBV2	TRBJ2-1	once
TGTGCCAGCAGCGTATCCGGGACAGGGGGCACCTACGAGCAGTACTTC	CASSVSGTGGTYEQYF	TRBD1	TRBV9	TRBJ2-7	NA
TGCGCCAGCAGTGAGTCTAGGACTAGCGGGAGCCACGAGCAGTACTTC	CASSESRTSGSHEQYF	TRBD2	TRBV10-1	TRBJ2-7	NA
TGTGCCAGCAGCCAAGGGACTGGCAATGAGCAGTTCTTC	CASSQGTGNEQFF	NA	TRBV7-6	TRBJ2-1	NA
TGTGCCATCAGTGGAGGACTAGCGGGAACCGATGAGCAGTTCTTC	CAISGGLAGTDEQFF	TRBD2	TRBV10-3	TRBJ2-1	NA
TGTGCCAGCAGCCAAGATGGCGGGAGAGGGACAGATACGCAGTATTTT	CASSQDGGRGTDTQYF	TRBD2	TRBV4-2	TRBJ2-3	NA
TGCGCCAGCAGCTTGGGAGGACTAGCACTGTACAATGAGCAGTTCTTC	CASSLGGLALYNEQFF	TRBD2	TRBV5-1	TRBJ2-1	once
TGTGCCAGCAGTCCAGGACGGACTGAAGCTTTCTTT	CASSPGRTEAFF	NA	TRBV11-3	TRBJ1-1	NA
TGTGCCAGCAGCCACCCTGGGGGAGAGACCCAGTACTTC	CASSHPGGETQYF	NA	TRBV7-8	TRBJ2-5	NA
TGTGCCAGCAGCTTATCAGACAGGGAGGACTATGGCTACACCTTC	CASSLSDREDYGYTF	TRBD1	TRBV7-8	TRBJ1-2	NA
TGCGCCAGCAGATCGAACAGCTACACTGAAGCTTTCTTT	CASRSNSYTEAFF	NA	TRBV10-2	TRBJ1-1	NA
TGTGCCAGCAGTTTAGCCCTAGCGGGAGTAGAGACCCAGTACTTC	CASSLALAGVETQYF	TRBD2	TRBV28	TRBJ2-5	NA
TGTGCCAGCAGCTTTGGCGGGAACACTGAAGCTTTCTTT	CASSFGGNTEAFF	NA	TRBV5-4	TRBJ1-1	NA
TGTGCCAGCAGCTTAGATGGGGCGGTCACTGAAGCTTTCTTT	CASSLDGAVTEAFF	NA	TRBV7-2	TRBJ1-1	NA
TGTGCCAGCAGTCTTCCTAATGAGCAGTTCTTC	CASSLPNEQFF	NA	TRBV6-6	TRBJ2-1	few
TGCGCCAGCAGCCAAGAGGTAATTAGCGGGAGCGGCCCCACAGATACGCAGTATTTT	CASSQEVISGSGPTDTQYF	TRBD2	TRBV4-3	TRBJ2-3	NA
TGTGCCAGCAGTATAAGCACAGATACGCAGTATTTT	CASSISTDTQYF	NA	TRBV11-2	TRBJ2-3	once
TGTGCCATCAGGGCTAAGGGAATTGACAATGAGCAGTTCTTC	CAIRAKGIDNEQFF	NA	TRBV10-3	TRBJ2-1	NA
TGTGCCAGCAGTGAGGAACAGGGCTATGGCTACACCTTC	CASSEEQGYGYTF	NA	TRBV6-1	TRBJ1-2	NA
TGTGCCAGCAGCCCGGGATACAGGGTCGACTACGAGCAGTACTTC	CASSPGYRVDYEQYF	NA	TRBV7-2	TRBJ2-7	NA
TGTGCCAGCAGCCTTCGGACAGGGGACACCGGGGAGCTGTTTTTT	CASSLRTGDTGELFF	TRBD1	TRBV9	TRBJ2-2	NA
TGTGCCAGCAGTCGGAAGCGGGAGCCCCACTACGAGCAGTACTTC	CASSRKREPHYEQYF	TRBD2	TRBV6-6	TRBJ2-7	NA
TGTGCCATCAATGCGGGAGGGATAACGAATGAGCAGTTCTTC	CAINAGGITNEQFF	TRBD2	TRBV10-3	TRBJ2-1	NA
TGTGCCATCAGTGAAGGGACAATCAATCAGCCCCAGCATTTT	CAISEGTINQPQHF	NA	TRBV10-3	TRBJ1-5	NA
TGCGCCAGCAGCTTGGTGGGCTCTGGAAACACCATATATTTT	CASSLVGSGNTIYF	NA	TRBV5-1	TRBJ1-3	NA
TGTGCCAGCAGCTTTGGGTTTTGGGGCAACTATGGCTACACCTTC	CASSFGFWGNYGYTF	NA	TRBV5-4	TRBJ1-2	NA
TGTGCCAGCAGCTACGAGGACAGGGGTGACTATGGCTACACCTTC	CASSYEDRGDYGYTF	TRBD1	TRBV28	TRBJ1-2	NA
TGCGCCAGCAGCTTACTAGCGGGACAATACAATGAGCAGTTCTTC	CASSLLAGQYNEQFF	TRBD2	TRBV5-1	TRBJ2-1	once
TGTGCCAGCAGCTTAGGAACGCAGGGGTACTACAATGAGCAGTTCTTC	CASSLGTQGYYNEQFF	NA	TRBV11-3	TRBJ2-1	NA
TGTGCCAGCAGCCCCGGGACTAGCGGGAGTTTGGAGCAGTTCTTC	CASSPGTSGSLEQFF	TRBD2	TRBV11-2	TRBJ2-1	NA